This T cell receptor (beta chain) came from a study of blood T cell repertoires in COVID-19 (dated by TCRdb to the early 2020s). With regard to the full study: The collaborator samples originated in the United States, Italy and Spain and spanned the acute and convalescent phases of COVID-19. Nearly every sample came with metadata listing a de-identified subject ID, COVID-19 status, age in years and sex. Samples were obtained from the ongoing ImmuneRACE study (first 160 participants) and from some 1,200 subjects provided by 6 global collaborators. The material from the prospective study consisted of cDNA or gDNA derived from T cells, B-cell-depleted T cells, or PBMCs. The dataset comprised deeply sampled blood TCRbeta repertoires from subjects exposed to, actively infected with, or recovered from COVID-19. HLA class I and class II types, where available, came from metadata supplied by the sample provider rather than from assay-based typing. A freely available public database, intended as a resource for researchers studying the immune response to SARS-CoV-2, is where the repertoires were released.

Participants in the prospective study were aged roughly 18 to 89 years, lived in approximately 26 United States geographic areas, and enrolled through a virtual design. In the prospective study, cohorts were assigned on the basis of participant-reported clinical history obtained from a screening survey and a study questionnaire. Exposed participants had been in contact, within 2 weeks of entering the study, with a person who had a PCR-confirmed or clinician-diagnosed case of COVID-19. Each participant in the prospective study had whole blood, serum and a nasopharyngeal or oropharyngeal swab collected by mobile phlebotomists. Additional blood draws and questionnaires over an approximately two-month period could optionally be provided by prospective study participants. Blood samples from the prospective study were shipped frozen or at room temperature prior to DNA extraction. TCRbeta CDR3 regions were amplified from genomic DNA by means of the immunoSEQ Assay, a bias-controlled multiplex PCR. The study's own analysis went as follows. Within the assay, amplification of reference gene primers was used to estimate how many nucleated cells each sample contained. To quantify the absolute abundance of each unique TCRbeta CDR3 rearrangement, sequence reads were collapsed and filtered. For each sample, productive Simpson clonality was calculated as the square root of Simpson's diversity index across productive rearrangements. This immuneACCESS table, as held by TCRdb, lists in-frame sequences with V and J called but not all clones. Of the missing ones, under half trace to an unresolved V gene in checked studies; the others have no known cause. V and J calls and clone size are those listed in that table; D and trimming were worked out from the DNA. This sample holds under 300,000 clones; roughly 88% were observed only once. The ten top clones hold about 3.1% of the sample.

With regard to this clone: Its specific antigen is unknown. Per-nucleotide qualities are absent, and no much larger clonotype sits a single base away.

Ends trimmed: V by 7 bases, J by 5 bases; bases unmatched to a gene: 6. According to the germline V gene (reference sequence), CDR1 reads LNHDA and CDR2 reads SQIVND. Spanning cysteine to phenylalanine, the CDR3 consists of 16 amino acids. Just CDR3 DNA is preserved here, 48 bases in frame from base 1. Study-level results and caveats: The quantity of clinical and demographic metadata differed by source and by participant and was supplied without curation.

The chain is made from TRBV19 and TRBJ2-1; the junction holds 15 bases that match TRBD2. The clonotype was recovered from a woman aged 40 to 50 who had been exposed to COVID-19. Source material: PBMCs or T cells enriched from blood (not recorded which). CDR3 protein: CASTGTSGRYNNEQFF. DNA sequence: TGTGCCAGTACCGGGACTAGCGGGAGGTATAACAATGAGCAGTTCTTC.